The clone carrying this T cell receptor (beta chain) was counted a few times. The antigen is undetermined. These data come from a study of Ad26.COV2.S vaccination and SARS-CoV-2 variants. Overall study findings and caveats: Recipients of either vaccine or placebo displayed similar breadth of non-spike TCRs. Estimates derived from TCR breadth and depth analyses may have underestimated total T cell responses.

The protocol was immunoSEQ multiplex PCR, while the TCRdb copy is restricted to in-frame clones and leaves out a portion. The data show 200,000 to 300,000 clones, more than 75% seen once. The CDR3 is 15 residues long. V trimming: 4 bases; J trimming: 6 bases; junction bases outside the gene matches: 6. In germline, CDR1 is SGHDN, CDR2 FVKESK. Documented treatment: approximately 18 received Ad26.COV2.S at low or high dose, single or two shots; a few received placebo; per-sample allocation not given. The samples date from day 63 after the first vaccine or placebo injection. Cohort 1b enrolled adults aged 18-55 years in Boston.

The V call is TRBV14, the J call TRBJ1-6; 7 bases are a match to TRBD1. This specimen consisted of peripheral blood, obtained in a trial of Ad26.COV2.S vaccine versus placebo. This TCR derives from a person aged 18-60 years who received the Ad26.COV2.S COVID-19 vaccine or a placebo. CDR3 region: CASSPGPGGNSPLHF. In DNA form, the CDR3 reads TGTGCCAGCAGCCCGGGCCCAGGGGGTAATTCACCCCTCCACTTT.